This TCR beta chain derives from a study of T-cell memory formation after mild COVID-19. Points from the study as a whole: Some clones that responded were present in memory (sampled pre-infection), which suggests cross-reactive memory joined.

Amplification by 5'RACE using constant-segment primers produced TCR alpha and TCR beta cDNA libraries that carried sample barcodes and UMIs. One entry per CDR3 protein, called by TCRdb with MiXCR from the 5' RACE reads. The sample lists roughly 300,000 distinct CDR3 sequences; 8% to 9% were seen once. This clonotype was picked up a small number of times. Its antigen is unknown. CDR3 length: 17 residues. Germline trimming cut 2 bases from V and 3 bases from J; bases unmatched to any gene: 9. From germline, CDR1 is MNHEY and CDR2 SVGEGT. The receptor comes from a man aged 18 to 29 who had mild COVID-19 (a few samples of this study predate the infection). Cell type and time point are not known. The source material was PBMCs or a T cell subset sorted from them (not recorded which). V gene TRBV6-2 or TRBV6-3 combines with J gene TRBJ2-1; 8 positions match TRBD2. The CDR3 spells CASSYQGRGGLYNEQFF. The CDR3, as DNA: TGTGCCAGCAGTTACCAAGGTCGGGGGGGCCTCTACAATGAGCAGTTCTTC.